This T cell receptor beta chain derives from a study of cytomegalovirus exposure and HLA in healthy donors. Whole-study findings and limits: Within the data, a cluster of highly shared sequence variants was likely a sequencing artifact. In a later analysis, the majority of CMV-associated beta chains seemingly showed HLA restriction.

Primers: 60 Vbeta forward and 13 Jbeta reverse. Method: immunoSEQ multiplex PCR; TCRdb's copy keeps in-frame clones and lacks some. The profile covers roughly 100,000 clones, with roughly 80% appearing a single time and about 2.5% taken by the ten largest. Concerning this clone: Its antigen is not known.

This CDR3 contains 14 residues. Losses at the gene ends were 2 bases for V and 4 bases for J; bases not matched to a gene: 4. Looked up from germline, CDR1 is KGHSH and CDR2 is LQKENI. The chain combines TRBV18 with TRBJ1-1; 7 bases align to TRBD1. The sample taken for sequencing was PBMCs. This receptor was identified in a man aged 40-49 years in good health and CMV-seronegative. The CDR3 loop reads CASSPRTGGTEAFF. As DNA, the CDR3 is TGTGCCAGCTCACCAAGGACAGGAGGCACTGAAGCTTTCTTT.